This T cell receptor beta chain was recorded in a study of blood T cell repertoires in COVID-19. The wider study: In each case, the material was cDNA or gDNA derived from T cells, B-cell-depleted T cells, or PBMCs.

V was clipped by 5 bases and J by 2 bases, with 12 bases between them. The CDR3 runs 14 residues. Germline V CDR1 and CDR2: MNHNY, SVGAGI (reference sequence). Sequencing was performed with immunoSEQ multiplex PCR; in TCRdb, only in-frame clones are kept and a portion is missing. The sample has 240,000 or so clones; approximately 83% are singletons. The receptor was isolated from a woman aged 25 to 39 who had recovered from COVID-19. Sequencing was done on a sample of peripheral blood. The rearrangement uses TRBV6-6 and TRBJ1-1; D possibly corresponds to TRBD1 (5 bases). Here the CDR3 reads CASSKSQGNTEAFF. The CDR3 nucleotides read TGTGCCAGCAGTAAGAGCCAGGGTAACACTGAAGCTTTCTTT.